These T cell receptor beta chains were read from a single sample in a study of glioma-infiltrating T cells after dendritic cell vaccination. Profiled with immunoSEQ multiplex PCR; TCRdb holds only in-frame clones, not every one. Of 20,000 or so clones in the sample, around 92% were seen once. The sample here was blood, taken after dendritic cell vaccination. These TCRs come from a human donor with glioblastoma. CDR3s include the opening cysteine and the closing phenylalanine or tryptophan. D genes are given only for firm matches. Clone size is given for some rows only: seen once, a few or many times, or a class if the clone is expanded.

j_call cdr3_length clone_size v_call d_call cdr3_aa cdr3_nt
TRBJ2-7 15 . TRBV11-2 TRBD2 CASSLATGTRVEQYF TGTGCCAGCAGCTTAGCCACCGGGACTAGGGTCGAGCAGTACTTC
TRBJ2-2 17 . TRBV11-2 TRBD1 CASSTIGQGVNTGELFF TGTGCCAGCAGCACAATAGGACAGGGAGTGAACACCGGGGAGCTGTTTTTT
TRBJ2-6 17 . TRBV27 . CASSPHSVFSGANVLTF TGTGCCAGCAGTCCCCATTCAGTGTTCTCTGGGGCCAACGTCCTGACTTTC
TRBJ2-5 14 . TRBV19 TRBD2 CASTPTSGGETQYF TGTGCCAGTACCCCGACTAGCGGGGGTGAGACCCAGTACTTC
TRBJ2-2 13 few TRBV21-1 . CASPGSSGGELFF TGTGCCAGCCCTGGAAGCTCGGGAGGGGAGCTGTTTTTT
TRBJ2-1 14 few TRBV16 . CASSQSGSTNEQFF TGTGCCAGCAGCCAAAGCGGGTCCACCAATGAGCAGTTCTTC
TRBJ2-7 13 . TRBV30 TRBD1 CAWSRTGPYEQYF TGTGCCTGGAGTAGGACAGGGCCCTACGAGCAGTACTTC
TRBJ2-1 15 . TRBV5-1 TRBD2 CASSLASGGTHEQFF TGCGCCAGCAGCTTGGCCAGCGGGGGGACCCATGAGCAGTTCTTC
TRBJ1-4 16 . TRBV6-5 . CASSYSWGLQGEKLFF TGTGCCAGCAGTTACTCCTGGGGCCTCCAAGGTGAAAAACTGTTTTTT
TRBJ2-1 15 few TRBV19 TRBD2 CASSPGLAGGNEQFF TGTGCCAGTAGCCCGGGACTAGCGGGGGGAAATGAGCAGTTCTTC